Listed below are T cell receptor beta chains from one sample, sequenced in a study of early stage breast cancer tumors. Measured with immunoSEQ multiplex PCR; TCRdb has only the in-frame clones, and not every one. The sample holds approximately 75,000 clones, approximately 80% seen once. Sequenced: blood. These receptor sequences come from a person in their forties with breast cancer. Both conserved end residues are part of each CDR3. Each record gives: CDR3 DNA, CDR3 protein, D gene, clone size, J gene, V gene. D genes are given only for firm matches. The size of a clone is reported for some rows only, either as once, few or many, or as a class for expanded clones.

DNA: TGTGCCAGCAGTTTATCTTCGGCAGCGCCCTACGAGCAGTACTTC
CDR3: CASSLSSAAPYEQYF
D: NA
size: NA
J: TRBJ2-7
V: TRBV27

DNA: TGTGCCTGGAGTCTGAGCCGGGTGTTCACCTTC
CDR3: CAWSLSRVFTF
D: NA
size: NA
J: TRBJ1-2
V: TRBV30

DNA: TGTGCCAGCCTAAAACCGGCAGCGGAGAGCTACGAGCAGTACTTC
CDR3: CASLKPAAESYEQYF
D: NA
size: NA
J: TRBJ2-7
V: TRBV28

DNA: TGTGCCAGCAGTTTAATGAGGGAGCAGTACTTC
CDR3: CASSLMREQYF
D: NA
size: NA
J: TRBJ2-7
V: TRBV28

DNA: TGTGCCAGCAGTTCGGGGCGGGATACGGATACGCAGTATTTT
CDR3: CASSSGRDTDTQYF
D: NA
size: NA
J: TRBJ2-3
V: TRBV2

DNA: TGTGCCAGCAGCTCACAGGCAGATACGCAGTATTTT
CDR3: CASSSQADTQYF
D: NA
size: few
J: TRBJ2-3
V: TRBV7-9

DNA: TGTGCCAGCACCCACCCGAGGGAACAGGGTTCGGACTATGGCTACACCTTC
CDR3: CASTHPREQGSDYGYTF
D: NA
size: NA
J: TRBJ1-2
V: TRBV9

DNA: TGTGCCAGCTCACCGGGTGTTAATGAAAAACTGTTTTTT
CDR3: CASSPGVNEKLFF
D: NA
size: once
J: TRBJ1-4
V: TRBV18

DNA: TGTGCCAGCAGCTTGAGTGAGCGGGAGCCTCAAGAGACCCAGTACTTC
CDR3: CASSLSEREPQETQYF
D: TRBD2
size: NA
J: TRBJ2-5
V: TRBV7-6

DNA: TGTGCCAGTAGTATAGACCACGGGACGGACTATGGCTACACCTTC
CDR3: CASSIDHGTDYGYTF
D: NA
size: NA
J: TRBJ1-2
V: TRBV19

DNA: TGTGCCAGCAGCTTAAAAGTACTAGCGGGGACCACAGATACGCAGTATTTT
CDR3: CASSLKVLAGTTDTQYF
D: TRBD2
size: NA
J: TRBJ2-3
V: TRBV7-2

DNA: TGTGCCAGCAGCCGAGATATTAGCGGGAGGGTCTACGAGCAGTACTTC
CDR3: CASSRDISGRVYEQYF
D: TRBD2
size: NA
J: TRBJ2-7
V: TRBV11-2

DNA: TGTGCCACCAGCAGTGGCAGAATGGGCTTTGGCAATCAGCCCCAGCATTTT
CDR3: CATSSGRMGFGNQPQHF
D: NA
size: NA
J: TRBJ1-5
V: TRBV15

DNA: TGCGCCAGCAGCCGGACTAGCGGGAGAGGAAGTAGCACAGATACGCAGTATTTT
CDR3: CASSRTSGRGSSTDTQYF
D: TRBD2
size: NA
J: TRBJ2-3
V: TRBV4-1

DNA: TGTGCCAGCAGCGTCACTAGCGGGAGCAATGAGCAGTTCTTC
CDR3: CASSVTSGSNEQFF
D: TRBD2
size: NA
J: TRBJ2-1
V: TRBV9

DNA: TGTGCCAGCTCACCTCAGGGGAGCGGGAAAGGAGAGCAGTACTTC
CDR3: CASSPQGSGKGEQYF
D: NA
size: NA
J: TRBJ2-7
V: TRBV18

DNA: TGTGCCTTCACAGGGGTTGGCTACAATGAGCAGTTCTTC
CDR3: CAFTGVGYNEQFF
D: TRBD1
size: NA
J: TRBJ2-1
V: TRBV30

DNA: TGTGCCAGCAGTATTCAGGGTTACACTGAAGCTTTCTTT
CDR3: CASSIQGYTEAFF
D: NA
size: NA
J: TRBJ1-1
V: TRBV27

DNA: TGCGCCAGCAGCTTGGAGCCCCGGAGCTCTGGAAACACCATATATTTT
CDR3: CASSLEPRSSGNTIYF
D: NA
size: NA
J: TRBJ1-3
V: TRBV5-1

DNA: TGTGCCAGCAGCTACACCCGGACTAGCGGGAGTAGGGAGCAGTTCTTC
CDR3: CASSYTRTSGSREQFF
D: TRBD2
size: NA
J: TRBJ2-1
V: TRBV2

DNA: TGTGCCAGCAGTTTGGGTCATGGAAGGAACACTGAAGCTTTCTTT
CDR3: CASSLGHGRNTEAFF
D: NA
size: NA
J: TRBJ1-1
V: TRBV27

DNA: TGCGCCAGCGGGACAGGTCTCGGTGGGGCCAACGTCCTGACTTTC
CDR3: CASGTGLGGANVLTF
D: TRBD1
size: once
J: TRBJ2-6
V: TRBV5-1

DNA: TGTGCCAGCAGCCCAACTCAGGGGAGTCGAGATGGCTACACCTTC
CDR3: CASSPTQGSRDGYTF
D: NA
size: NA
J: TRBJ1-2
V: TRBV7-9

DNA: TGTGCCAGCAGGGGGGTAGCGGGAGTAGAGTACAATGAGCAGTTCTTC
CDR3: CASRGVAGVEYNEQFF
D: TRBD2
size: NA
J: TRBJ2-1
V: TRBV27

DNA: TGTGCCAGCGGACGACCGTATAGAGAAAGAACCGGGGAGCTGTTTTTT
CDR3: CASGRPYRERTGELFF
D: NA
size: NA
J: TRBJ2-2
V: TRBV27

DNA: TGTGCCATCAATCGGGACAGGGGGCGCCGGGAGCAGTACTTC
CDR3: CAINRDRGRREQYF
D: TRBD1
size: NA
J: TRBJ2-7
V: TRBV10-3

DNA: TGTGCCAGCAGTTACCCGGAGGGTCACAATGAGCAGTTCTTC
CDR3: CASSYPEGHNEQFF
D: NA
size: NA
J: TRBJ2-1
V: TRBV6-6

DNA: TGTGCCAGCAGCTTAGCCGGGAGTGGCAATGAGCAGTTCTTC
CDR3: CASSLAGSGNEQFF
D: NA
size: NA
J: TRBJ2-1
V: TRBV7-6